This TCR beta chain was observed in a study of T cell responses to AZD1222 COVID-19 vaccine. This CDR3 has 13 amino acids. Looked up from germline, CDR1 is MNHEY and CDR2 is SMNVEV (reference sequence). The V gene lost 5 bases and the J gene lost 8 bases, with 12 bases spanning the gap. Concerning this clone itself: As yet, its antigen is unknown.

Study-wide points: Unmutated regions of variants are reportedly targeted by nearly half of spike-specific TCRs. The study identified only six AZD1222 recipients as seropositive at baseline. With dominance at 160-218 and 743-854, vaccine-associated CD4 TCRs spanned spike.

Here immunoSEQ multiplex PCR was the method, and the copy in TCRdb shows in-frame clones only, minus some. The sample has about 120,000 clones; roughly 86% are singletons. The chain has TRBV27 and TRBJ1-4; a possible D gene is TRBD1 (5 bases). The clonotype was recovered from an adult who received the AZD1222 COVID-19 vaccine. This specimen consisted of peripheral blood, obtained 28 days after the second AZD1222 dose. The CDR3 reads CASSLVQAEKLFF. The CDR3 DNA reads TGTGCCAGCAGTCTGGTACAGGCCGAAAAACTGTTTTTT.